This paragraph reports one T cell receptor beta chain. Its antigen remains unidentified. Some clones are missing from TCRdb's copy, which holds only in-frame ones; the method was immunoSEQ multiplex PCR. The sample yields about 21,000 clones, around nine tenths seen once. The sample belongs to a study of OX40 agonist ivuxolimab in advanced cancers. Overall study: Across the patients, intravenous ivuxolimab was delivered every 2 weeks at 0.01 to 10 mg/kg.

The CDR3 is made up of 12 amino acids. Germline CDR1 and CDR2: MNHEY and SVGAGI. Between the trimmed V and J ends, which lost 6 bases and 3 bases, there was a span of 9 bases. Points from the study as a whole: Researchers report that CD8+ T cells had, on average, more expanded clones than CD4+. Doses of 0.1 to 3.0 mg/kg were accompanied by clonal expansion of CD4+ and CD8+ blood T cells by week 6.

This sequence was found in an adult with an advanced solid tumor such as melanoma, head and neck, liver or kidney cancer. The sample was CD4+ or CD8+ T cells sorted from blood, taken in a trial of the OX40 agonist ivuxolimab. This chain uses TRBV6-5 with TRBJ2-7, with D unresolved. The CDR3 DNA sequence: TGTGCCAGCAGCCCCGGAGACTACGAGCAGTACTTC. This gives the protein CASSPGDYEQYF.